Below are 27 T cell receptor beta chains sequenced from a single sample in a study of PD-1 blockade in mismatch repair-deficient tumors. Data came from immunoSEQ multiplex PCR; TCRdb stores just in-frame clones and leaves some out. The sample contains 100,000 to 150,000 clones, approximately 90% of which appear only once. This specimen was peripheral blood, taken 44 weeks after starting pembrolizumab. These receptors came from an adult with mismatch repair-deficient cancer.

The gene calls are TRBV27 and TRBJ1-1; a weak D match, TRBD1 (5 bases). Trimming left V 2 bases short and J 8 bases short, with 9 bases between. The CDR3 is 12 residues long. Looked up from germline, CDR1 is MNHEY and CDR2 is SMNVEV (reference sequence). As DNA, the CDR3 is TGTGCCAGCAGTTTACGGGGGGACGAAGCTTTCTTT. Residues: CASSLRGDEAFF.

J is TRBJ2-5 and V is TRBV27; D tentatively fits TRBD1 or TRBD2 (5 bases each). There are 16 residues in the CDR3. The V end lost 3 bases, the J end lost 5 bases, and 19 bases lay between the germline ends. Germline loops: CDR1 MNHEY, CDR2 SMNVEV (reference sequence). The CDR3 region is CASSFSSEGSEETQYF. The CDR3 bases are TGTGCCAGCAGTTTTTCGTCCGAGGGGTCTGAGGAGACCCAGTACTTC.

This rearrangement joins TRBV6-1 to TRBJ2-1; no clear D gene. V dropped 4 bases and J dropped 9 bases, with 10 bases sitting between them. This CDR3 is built from 12 residues. CDR1 and CDR2 from the germline V gene are MNHNS and SASEGT. The DNA for the CDR3 is TGTGCCAGCAGTGTTGCCCTCCTTGAGCAGTTCTTC. Amino acid sequence: CASSVALLEQFF.

The CDR3 DNA is TGTGCCAGTAGTATTTTTAGCGGGAGTTCTTATGAGCAGTTCTTC. Translation: CASSIFSGSSYEQFF. The chain combines TRBV19 with TRBJ2-1; 9 bases agree with TRBD2. The germline CDR1 and CDR2 sequences are LNHDA and SQIVND (reference sequence). Trimming cost V 3 bases and J 8 bases; bases outside gene matches: 8. The CDR3 contains 15 residues.

The V gene is TRBV30, the J gene TRBJ2-7, with TRBD1 identical over 8 bases. Trimming removed 5 bases from V and 6 bases from J; junction bases left unmatched: 3. In germline, CDR1 is GTSNPN, CDR2 SVGIG (reference sequence). CDR3 length: 11 amino acids. The CDR3 DNA is TGTGCCTGGGACAGGGGTGCCGAGCAGTACTTC. Its translation is CAWDRGAEQYF.

This clone was seen more than once but under ten times. The J gene is TRBJ2-1, the V gene TRBV6-6, with D uncertain. Per germline, CDR1 MNHNY and CDR2 SVGAGI (reference sequence). Trimming removed 6 bases at V and 4 bases at J, with 16 bases between. The CDR3 has 15 amino acids. The CDR3 DNA follows: TGTGCCAGCAGCCCCGACGAACGCCAGTACAATGAGCAGTTCTTC. It encodes CASSPDERQYNEQFF.

This clone has a handful of counts. The chain joins TRBV7-9 to TRBJ2-1, with 7 bases lining up with TRBD1. CDR3 length equals 13 residues. V lost 1 base and J lost 7; bases outside the gene matches: 1. Germline V lookup: CDR1 SEHNR, CDR2 FQNEAQ (reference sequence). The CDR3 is CASSLDRGNEQFF. The CDR3 DNA reads as TGTGCCAGCAGCTTAGACAGGGGTAATGAGCAGTTCTTC.

The rearrangement links TRBV28 to TRBJ2-5; 12 bases align to TRBD2. This CDR3 comprises 16 residues. Germline V gene sequence: CDR1 MDHEN, CDR2 SYDVKM. V lost 8 bases, J lost 9 bases, and 16 bases stayed unmatched. CDR3 coding DNA: TGTGCCAGCTTTGCAAAAGGGCTAGCGGGAGGGAAGGCCCAGTACTTC. As protein: CASFAKGLAGGKAQYF.

CDR3 coding DNA: TGCGCCAGCAGCCAATTACCCGGGGGCGGCGGGGAGCTGTTTTTT. It codes for CASSQLPGGGGELFF. The chain is built from TRBV4-3 and TRBJ2-2, with D perhaps given as TRBD1 or TRBD2 (6 bases each). The V gene lost 2 bases and the J gene lost 7 bases, with 14 bases spanning the gap. Germline CDR1 is LGHNA and CDR2 is YSLEER. The CDR3 sequence is 15 residues long.

The V gene is TRBV7-2, the J gene TRBJ2-3; the D is unclear. Trimming cost V 3 bases and J 2 bases, with 9 bases left between them. This CDR3 spans 14 amino acids. Germline CDR1 SGHTA, CDR2 FQGNSA. CDR3 in amino acids: CASSFGRLTDTQYF. DNA of the CDR3: TGTGCCAGCAGCTTTGGGCGACTCACAGATACGCAGTATTTT.

The chain uses TRBV7-9 and TRBJ1-2; D perhaps matches TRBD1 (6 bases). With 5 bases removed from V and 1 base from J, the gap between germline ends came to 17 bases. Germline V gives CDR1 SEHNR, CDR2 FQNEAQ (reference sequence). The CDR3 is made up of 16 amino acids. CDR3 sequence reads: CASSNSLWGHNYGYTF. The CDR3 region has the DNA TGTGCCAGCAGCAACTCTTTGTGGGGGCATAACTATGGCTACACCTTC.

The chain has TRBV7-9 and TRBJ2-3; possible D gene TRBD1, 6 bases. With 7 bases removed from V and 2 bases from J, the gap between germline ends came to 16 bases. Germline V CDR1 and CDR2: SEHNR, FQNEAQ (reference sequence). The CDR3 sequence is 15 residues long. The CDR3, as DNA: TGTGCCAGCACCTTCCTCGGGACAAACACAGATACGCAGTATTTT. Amino acids: CASTFLGTNTDTQYF. Together with reference TRBV7-9 and TRBJ2-3, the CDR3 gives the full variable domain: DTGVSQNPRHKITKRGQNVTFRCDPISEHNRLYWYRQTLGQGPEFLTYFQNEAQLEKSRLLSDRFSAERPKGSFSTLEIQRTEQGDSAMYLCASTFLGTNTDTQYFGPGTRLTVL.

The chain combines TRBV18 with TRBJ2-1; possibly TRBD2 for D (5 bases). The CDR3 covers 17 residues. Germline V gives CDR1 KGHSH, CDR2 LQKENI. V lost 0 bases, J lost 3 bases, and 15 bases lay in between. The CDR3 spells CASSPPRDSRDYNEQFF. As DNA, the CDR3 is TGTGCCAGCTCACCACCCCGGGATTCTAGGGACTACAATGAGCAGTTCTTC.

This chain links TRBV20-1 with TRBJ2-1; D not certain. The CDR3 has 11 amino acids. V was clipped by 4 bases and J by 4 bases, with 5 bases between them. Germline V gives CDR1 DFQATT, CDR2 SNEGSKA (reference sequence). CDR3 bases: TGCAGTGCTAACAGATACAATGAGCAGTTCTTC. Residues: CSANRYNEQFF.

The CDR3 region has the DNA TGTGCCAGCAGTTTAGTCGCACAAAGGGACTACGAGCAGTACTTC. Its protein product is CASSLVAQRDYEQYF. The chain uses TRBV28 and TRBJ2-7; D uncertain. V was trimmed by 2 bases and J by 3 bases, leaving 14 bases between them. This CDR3 contains 15 residues. CDR1 and CDR2 from the germline V gene are MDHEN and SYDVKM. The full variable domain, completed using reference TRBV28 and TRBJ2-7, is DVKVTQSSRYLVKRTGEKVFLECVQDMDHENMFWYRQDPGLGLRLIYFSYDVKMKEKGDIPEGYSVSREKKERFSLILESASTNQTSMYLCASSLVAQRDYEQYFGPGTRLTVT.

This clone was seen just once. This rearrangement joins TRBV6-1 to TRBJ1-2, with no clear D. Germline CDR1 reads MNHNS; CDR2 reads SASEGT. Trimming took off 2 bases at V and 4 bases at J, with 17 bases between the two ends. The CDR3 has 16 residues. CDR3 sequence (DNA): TGTGCCAGCAGTGAACTATCGGGTCAGCGCCTCTATGGCTACACCTTC. Amino acid sequence: CASSELSGQRLYGYTF.

This clone showed up just a few times. This chain uses TRBV27 with TRBJ2-1; 15 nucleotides line up with TRBD2. The ends lost 4 bases at V and 9 bases at J; junction bases unmatched: 4. The CDR3 totals 15 residues. Germline CDR1 MNHEY, CDR2 SMNVEV (reference sequence). CDR3 in amino acids: CASSYLGLAGGEQFF. The CDR3 DNA is TGTGCCAGCAGTTACTTGGGACTAGCGGGAGGTGAGCAGTTCTTC.

The chain combines TRBV10-3 with TRBJ1-5, with D tentatively TRBD1 (5 bases). V was pared by 4 bases and J by 4 bases, with 11 bases between. Per the germline V gene, CDR1 is ENHRY and CDR2 is SYGVKD. The CDR3 length is 14 residues. CDR3 bases: TGTGCCATCAGTGGAGGGGTTGGTAATCAGCCCCAGCATTTT. Translation gives CAISGGVGNQPQHF.

This clone was detected only once. This chain connects TRBV30 to TRBJ2-2; a weak D match, TRBD2 (6 bases). V shed 8 bases and J shed 5 bases, with 12 bases lying between them. The CDR3 consists of 12 residues. CDR1 is GTSNPN, CDR2 SVGIG, per germline (reference sequence). CDR3 in amino acids: CAGTSGTGELFF. CDR3 in DNA: TGTGCCGGGACGAGCGGGACCGGGGAGCTGTTTTTT.

The rearrangement joins TRBV5-4 to TRBJ2-1, with a possible D match to TRBD2 (6 bases). The V end was cut by 4 bases, the J end by 5 bases, with 13 bases between. Germline assignment: CDR1 SGHNT and CDR2 YYREEE (reference sequence). CDR3 length: 14 amino acids. The CDR3 sequence is CASSPGTPDNEQFF. As DNA, the CDR3 is TGTGCCAGCAGCCCCGGGACTCCCGACAATGAGCAGTTCTTC.

CDR3 in amino acids: CASSQGYPTGVDGYTF. CDR3 coding DNA: TGCGCCAGCAGCCAAGGATACCCGACAGGGGTCGATGGCTACACCTTC. The chain has TRBV4-3 and TRBJ1-2; 8 nucleotides match TRBD1. Losses at the gene ends were 1 base for V and 6 bases for J; bases not matched to a gene: 10. The CDR3 is 16 amino acids. Germline CDR1 LGHNA, CDR2 YSLEER.

The V gene is TRBV6-5, the J gene TRBJ2-7, with 10 bases fitting TRBD2. The CDR3 is made up of 15 amino acids. J was trimmed by 2 bases and V by 6 bases; bases with no gene match: 7. Germline V gives CDR1 MNHEY, CDR2 SVGAGI. Here the CDR3 reads CASSLSGRGTYEQYF. CDR3 nucleotide sequence: TGTGCCAGCAGCCTAAGCGGGAGGGGCACCTACGAGCAGTACTTC.

This rearrangement joins TRBV4-3 to TRBJ1-4, with 10 positions matching TRBD1. This CDR3 spans 16 amino acids. The junction had 6 bases not matched to a gene; V was cut back by 2 bases and J by 6 bases. Germline CDR1 and CDR2: LGHNA and YSLEER. The CDR3 spells CASSQTGQGVYEKLFF. The CDR3 DNA follows: TGCGCCAGCAGCCAAACCGGACAGGGGGTTTATGAAAAACTGTTTTTT.

The V gene is TRBV5-1, the J gene TRBJ1-1, with D perhaps TRBD1 (5 bases). Germline V gives CDR1 SGHRS, CDR2 YFSETQ. Trimming removed 5 bases at V and 1 base at J, with 12 bases between. The CDR3 has 14 amino acids. DNA of the CDR3: TGCGCCAGCAGGACGGGACTCGAGAACACTGAAGCTTTCTTT. This translates into CASRTGLENTEAFF.

The V call is TRBV20-1, the J call TRBJ2-7; no clear D gene. CDR3 length equals 11 residues. The germline V gene has CDR1 DFQATT and CDR2 SNEGSKA (reference sequence). Trimming shortened V by 0 bases and J by 2 bases, and 2 bases separated the two germline ends. CDR3 DNA sequence: TGCAGTGCTAGAGAGACCTACGAGCAGTACTTC. Encoded protein: CSARETYEQYF.

The rearrangement joins TRBV10-2 to TRBJ1-1, with no clear D. Germline V gene sequence: CDR1 WSHSY, CDR2 SAAADI. The ends were cut back, 7 bases at V and 1 base at J, with 16 bases in the middle. This CDR3 region has 15 residues. The CDR3 DNA reads as TGCGCCAGCACCAACCCAGGACCGTCGAACACTGAAGCTTTCTTT. It translates to CASTNPGPSNTEAFF.

The CDR3: CASSAGRYTGELFF. CDR3 coding DNA: TGTGCCAGCAGTGCGGGACGGTACACCGGGGAGCTGTTTTTT. The chain carries TRBV6-1 and TRBJ2-2; either TRBD1 or TRBD2 may fit D (5 bases each). CDR1 is MNHNS, CDR2 SASEGT, per germline. Trimming removed 4 bases from V and 3 bases from J, with 9 bases in between. This CDR3 contains 14 residues.